These T cell receptor beta chains were read from a single sample in a study of neurological immune-mediated disorders. One entry per CDR3 protein results from TCRdb running MiXCR on the 5' RACE reads. Seen here are 39,000 or so distinct CDR3 sequences, around 5% observed once, and the top ten hold 9% to 10%. The sequencing input was CD4+ T cells from blood. These TCRs come from a man between 18 and 35 years old in good health. The CDR3 runs from the conserved cysteine through the conserved F or W. The order of the fields is V gene, clone size, J gene, D gene, CDR3 protein, CDR3 DNA. D genes are given only for firm matches. Clone sizes are given selectively: once, few, many, or a class where the clone is expanded.

V: TRBV14; size: -; J: TRBJ2-3; D: -; CDR3: CASSQDTGTDTQYF; DNA: TGTGCCAGCAGCCAAGACACGGGGACAGATACGCAGTATTTT
V: TRBV5-1; size: many; J: TRBJ2-1; D: -; CDR3: CASNLAGEYNEQFF; DNA: TGCGCCAGCAATCTAGCAGGTGAATACAATGAGCAGTTCTTC
V: TRBV20-1; size: many; J: TRBJ2-5; D: -; CDR3: CSASRFFETQYF; DNA: TGCAGTGCTAGTAGGTTTTTCGAGACCCAGTACTTC
V: TRBV10-2; size: many; J: TRBJ1-1; D: -; CDR3: CASRKRDLALVAFF; DNA: TGCGCCAGCAGGAAACGGGACCTCGCTTTGGTGGCTTTCTTT
V: TRBV6-5; size: many; J: TRBJ1-1; D: -; CDR3: CATSRGTQSEAFF; DNA: TGTGCCACGTCCCGCGGGACTCAGAGCGAAGCTTTCTTT
V: TRBV20-1; size: many; J: TRBJ1-2; D: -; CDR3: CSASSANYGYTF; DNA: TGCAGTGCAAGCTCAGCTAACTATGGCTACACCTTC
V: TRBV2; size: few; J: TRBJ1-1; D: -; CDR3: CASSGDGSEAFF; DNA: TGTGCCAGCAGTGGGGACGGAAGTGAAGCTTTCTTT
V: TRBV5-1; size: medium-sized; J: TRBJ2-1; D: -; CDR3: CASSLELALDNEQFF; DNA: TGCGCCAGCAGCTTGGAGTTAGCCCTAGACAATGAGCAGTTCTTC
V: TRBV6-5; size: many; J: TRBJ1-2; D: -; CDR3: CASSSKPLGAPGYTF; DNA: TGTGCCAGCAGTTCAAAACCCTTGGGGGCGCCTGGCTACACCTTC
V: TRBV6-2/TRBV6-3; size: many; J: TRBJ1-3; D: TRBD1; CDR3: CASSGQGASGNTIYF; DNA: TGTGCCAGCAGTGGACAGGGGGCTTCTGGAAACACCATATATTTT
V: TRBV6-1; size: many; J: TRBJ2-2; D: TRBD1; CDR3: CASSFDRANTGELFF; DNA: TGTGCCAGCAGCTTCGACAGGGCGAACACCGGGGAGCTGTTTTTT
V: TRBV4-1; size: many; J: TRBJ2-3; D: TRBD2; CDR3: CASSQPQIYSGVGTDTQYF; DNA: TGCGCCAGCAGCCAACCCCAAATTTATAGCGGGGTCGGAACAGATACGCAGTATTTT
V: TRBV6-1; size: few; J: TRBJ2-7; D: -; CDR3: CASSGAYEQYF; DNA: TGTGCCAGCAGCGGGGCCTACGAGCAGTACTTC
V: TRBV18; size: -; J: TRBJ1-6; D: -; CDR3: CASSPTGTNSPLHF; DNA: TGTGCCAGCTCACCAACAGGGACCAATTCACCCCTCCACTTT
V: TRBV24-1; size: many; J: TRBJ2-3; D: -; CDR3: CATSESGYTDTQYF; DNA: TGTGCCACCAGTGAGTCGGGGTACACAGATACGCAGTATTTT
V: TRBV5-1; size: many; J: TRBJ2-7; D: TRBD1; CDR3: CASSHRDRGFTYEQYF; DNA: TGCGCCAGCAGCCATAGGGACAGGGGGTTTACCTACGAGCAGTACTTC
V: TRBV2; size: many; J: TRBJ2-7; D: -; CDR3: CASRYHGEQYF; DNA: TGTGCCAGCAGGTACCACGGCGAGCAGTACTTC
V: TRBV2; size: many; J: TRBJ2-3; D: -; CDR3: CASSELRGTDTQYF; DNA: TGTGCCAGCAGTGAATTGCGGGGCACAGATACGCAGTATTTT
V: TRBV4-2; size: many; J: TRBJ1-2; D: -; CDR3: CASSQGDLGGYGYTF; DNA: TGTGCCAGCAGCCAAGGGGACCTCGGTGGCTATGGCTACACCTTC
V: TRBV29-1; size: many; J: TRBJ1-2; D: -; CDR3: CSVRDGGGYGYTF; DNA: TGCAGCGTCCGGGACGGAGGAGGTTATGGCTACACCTTC
V: TRBV7-3; size: many; J: TRBJ1-1; D: TRBD1; CDR3: CASSSTGGRTEAFF; DNA: TGTGCCAGCAGCTCTACAGGGGGCCGGACTGAAGCTTTCTTT
V: TRBV7-6; size: -; J: TRBJ1-4; D: -; CDR3: CASSLSRASGELFF; DNA: TGTGCCAGCAGCTTATCGAGGGCTTCCGGGGAACTGTTTTTT
V: TRBV7-2; size: medium-sized; J: TRBJ2-6; D: -; CDR3: CASRDSGANVLTF; DNA: TGTGCCAGCAGAGACTCTGGGGCCAACGTCCTGACTTTC
V: TRBV11-2; size: few; J: TRBJ1-1; D: -; CDR3: CASSFDRNTEAFF; DNA: TGTGCCAGCAGCTTTGACCGGAACACTGAAGCTTTCTTT
V: TRBV6-5; size: many; J: TRBJ1-5; D: -; CDR3: CASSYSLDQPQHF; DNA: TGTGCCAGCAGTTACTCGCTAGATCAGCCCCAGCATTTT
V: TRBV29-1; size: many; J: TRBJ1-1; D: -; CDR3: CSVDRDGVGAFF; DNA: TGCAGCGTTGATCGGGACGGCGTGGGAGCTTTCTTT
V: TRBV5-1; size: many; J: TRBJ2-5; D: -; CDR3: CASSFKETQYF; DNA: TGCGCCAGCAGCTTCAAAGAGACCCAGTACTTC
V: TRBV5-1; size: many; J: TRBJ2-1; D: -; CDR3: CASSPTVEDNEQFF; DNA: TGCGCCAGCAGCCCAACCGTAGAGGACAATGAGCAGTTCTTC
V: TRBV6-5; size: many; J: TRBJ1-1; D: TRBD1; CDR3: CASRGQMMNTEAFF; DNA: TGTGCCAGCAGGGGACAGATGATGAACACTGAAGCTTTCTTT
V: TRBV2; size: many; J: TRBJ1-4; D: -; CDR3: CASRDDNEKLFF; DNA: TGTGCCAGCAGGGACGATAATGAAAAACTGTTTTTT
V: TRBV7-9; size: many; J: TRBJ1-1; D: -; CDR3: CASSWRQGMNTEAFF; DNA: TGTGCCAGCAGCTGGCGACAAGGAATGAACACTGAAGCTTTCTTT
V: TRBV7-3; size: many; J: TRBJ2-6; D: -; CDR3: CASSSGAGSGANVLTF; DNA: TGTGCCAGCAGCTCCGGGGCGGGCTCTGGGGCCAACGTCCTGACTTTC
V: TRBV12-3/TRBV12-4; size: many; J: TRBJ2-7; D: TRBD2; CDR3: CASSLVAGAPEQYF; DNA: TGTGCCAGCAGTTTAGTAGCGGGGGCCCCCGAGCAGTACTTC
V: TRBV20-1; size: many; J: TRBJ2-1; D: -; CDR3: CSARLAESSYNEQFF; DNA: TGCAGTGCTAGGTTAGCTGAGAGCTCCTACAATGAGCAGTTCTTC
V: TRBV6-5; size: many; J: TRBJ2-7; D: -; CDR3: CASSRRAFGNGNEQYF; DNA: TGTGCCAGCAGTAGGCGGGCCTTCGGTAACGGGAACGAGCAGTACTTC
V: TRBV6-4; size: many; J: TRBJ2-1; D: -; CDR3: CASSSEEGNEQFF; DNA: TGTGCCAGCAGCTCAGAGGAAGGCAATGAGCAGTTCTTC
V: TRBV3-1; size: many; J: TRBJ2-7; D: -; CDR3: CASSQGVSLQYF; DNA: TGTGCCAGCAGCCAGGGCGTCTCCCTCCAGTACTTC
V: TRBV29-1; size: many; J: TRBJ1-3; D: -; CDR3: CSGTHQASGNTIYF; DNA: TGCAGCGGAACGCATCAGGCGTCAGGAAACACCATATATTTT
V: TRBV3-1; size: many; J: TRBJ2-1; D: TRBD1; CDR3: CASSHRTGTGKNEQFF; DNA: TGTGCCAGCAGCCATCGAACCGGGACAGGGAAGAATGAGCAGTTCTTC
V: TRBV6-6; size: many; J: TRBJ2-3; D: TRBD2; CDR3: CASSYGTSGGAPDTQYF; DNA: TGTGCCAGCAGTTACGGGACTAGCGGGGGGGCGCCAGATACGCAGTATTTT
V: TRBV7-2; size: many; J: TRBJ1-5; D: -; CDR3: CASSFVAANNQPQHF; DNA: TGTGCCAGCAGCTTTGTGGCAGCAAACAATCAGCCCCAGCATTTT
V: TRBV20-1; size: many; J: TRBJ2-2; D: TRBD2; CDR3: CSATLLAGGRDTGELFF; DNA: TGCAGTGCCACCCTATTAGCGGGGGGGCGGGACACCGGGGAGCTGTTTTTT
V: TRBV6-5; size: many; J: TRBJ1-2; D: -; CDR3: CASSYTGGTNYGYTF; DNA: TGTGCCAGCAGTTACACGGGAGGAACAAACTATGGCTACACCTTC